This T cell receptor beta chain came from a study of blood T cell repertoires in COVID-19. On the study more broadly: From the United States, Italy and Spain came samples of acute and convalescent COVID-19.

Study processing details: Amplified reference gene primers provided the basis for estimating nucleated cell counts. Sequencing was performed with immunoSEQ multiplex PCR; in TCRdb, only in-frame clones are kept and a portion is missing. The D gene and trimming were derived from the DNA, and the V and J assignments and clone size from that table. The sample shows roughly 250,000 clones, around 89% of them seen only once. CDR1 and CDR2 (germline): SEHNR, FQNEAQ (reference sequence). V was clipped by 6 bases and J by 1 base; unmatched bases: 9. The CDR3 runs to 15 residues. The chain couples TRBV7-9 to TRBJ2-7, with 7 bases aligning to TRBD1. The sequencing input was peripheral blood. This receptor was taken from a man aged 30 to 45 with acute or convalescent COVID-19. CDR3 protein: CASRNPGQLSYEQYF. The DNA of the CDR3 is TGTGCCAGCAGAAATCCGGGACAGTTGTCCTACGAGCAGTACTTC.